Following are 20 T cell receptor beta chains from one sample sequenced in a study of cytomegalovirus exposure and HLA in healthy donors. The PCR made use of 60 Vbeta and 13 Jbeta primers. Sequenced by immunoSEQ multiplex PCR; TCRdb stores in-frame clones only, minus some. The top ten hold roughly 2% of the sample, which has approximately 180,000 clones, about 80% seen once. What was sequenced was PBMCs. The receptor set was obtained from a woman aged 30 to 39 in good health and CMV-seronegative.

The rearrangement links TRBV4-1 to TRBJ1-3; 10 bases match TRBD1. The CDR3 covers 18 residues. The ends lost 5 bases at V and 0 bases at J; junction bases unmatched: 10. Germline V CDR1 and CDR2: MGHRA, YSYEKL. This chain's CDR3 is CASSYTGTGEYSGNTIYF. CDR3 bases: TGCGCCAGCAGCTATACCGGGACAGGGGAATACTCTGGAAACACCATATATTTT.

The rearrangement uses TRBV5-1 and TRBJ2-2; maybe TRBD2 (5 bases). V lost 6 bases and J lost 3, with 15 bases in between. The CDR3 has 15 residues. Germline V gene sequence: CDR1 SGHRS, CDR2 YFSETQ. CDR3 amino acids: CASKERAGDTGELFF. CDR3 bases: TGCGCCAGCAAAGAACGGGCCGGGGACACCGGGGAGCTGTTTTTT.

The chain links TRBV28 to TRBJ1-2; possible D gene TRBD1, 6 bases. The CDR3 is made up of 17 amino acids. V lost 1 base, J lost 0 bases, and 15 bases lay in between. The V gene's germline CDR1 is MDHEN and CDR2 SYDVKM. DNA for the CDR3: TGTGCCAGCAGTTTATTAAGCGGGGGGGCTGCTAACTATGGCTACACCTTC. Its translation is CASSLLSGGAANYGYTF.

V gene TRBV7-9 combines with J gene TRBJ2-7; weak D call: TRBD2 (6 bases). The CDR3 runs 15 residues. The germline CDR1 and CDR2 sequences are SEHNR and FQNEAQ (reference sequence). V lost 2 bases and J lost 3, with 14 bases in between. The CDR3 protein is CASSLLEGTGYEQYF. The CDR3 DNA is TGTGCCAGCAGCTTATTGGAGGGAACAGGCTACGAGCAGTACTTC.

This rearrangement joins TRBV6-6 to TRBJ2-7; maybe TRBD1 (5 bases). Germline-derived CDR1 and CDR2 are MNHNY and SVGAGI (reference sequence). Trimming took 5 bases from V and 4 from J, leaving 15 bases between them. CDR3 length equals 14 residues. DNA for the CDR3: TGTGCCAGCAGTCCCCTTGGTGCAGGGTACGAGCAGTACTTC. Translated: CASSPLGAGYEQYF.

This chain joins TRBV2 and TRBJ1-2; 9 bases match TRBD1. The CDR3 covers 15 residues. J was trimmed by 5 bases and V by 6 bases; bases with no gene match: 10. Per the germline V gene, CDR1 is SNHLY and CDR2 is FYNNEI. In nucleotides, the CDR3 is TGTGCCAGCAGGGCCCCCGGGACAGGGTCATATGGCTACACCTTC. Residues: CASRAPGTGSYGYTF.

About this clone: A read error may account for a junction end that differs from germline. The rearrangement links TRBV7-2 to TRBJ2-6; a weak D match, TRBD2 (7 bases). Looked up from germline, CDR1 is SGHTA and CDR2 is FQGNSA. The CDR3 length is 15 residues. This CDR3 reads CASSFRGAGANGLTF. CDR3 in DNA: TGTGCCAGCAGCTTTCGGGGGGCTGGGGCCAACGGCCTGACTTTC.

This clone was detected once. The chain combines TRBV29-1 with TRBJ2-7; 9 bases line up with TRBD1. The CDR3 is 12 residues long. Trimming cost V 3 bases and J 4 bases; bases outside gene matches: 1. The germline CDR1 and CDR2 sequences are SQVTM and ANQGSEA. The CDR3 loop is CSVDGTGYEQYF. Here the CDR3 DNA reads TGCAGCGTTGATGGGACAGGGTACGAGCAGTACTTC.

The rearrangement links TRBV7-9 to TRBJ2-7; D not resolved. Per germline, CDR1 SEHNR and CDR2 FQNEAQ (reference sequence). This CDR3 comprises 12 residues. The ends were cut back, 5 bases at V and 6 bases at J, with 11 bases in the middle. The CDR3 spells CASSPRAGEQYF. The CDR3 DNA follows: TGTGCCAGCAGCCCTCGAGCAGGCGAGCAGTACTTC.

This clone was seen a few times. The gene calls are TRBV6-1 and TRBJ2-3; weak D call: TRBD2 (5 bases). Germline V gives CDR1 MNHNS, CDR2 SASEGT. Between the trimmed V and J ends, which lost 7 bases and 0 bases, there was a span of 11 bases. The CDR3 covers 14 residues. CDR3 nucleotide sequence: TGTGCCAGCACGCGGGCTTCTAGCACAGATACGCAGTATTTT. Translating gives CASTRASSTDTQYF.

The chain employs TRBV5-8 and TRBJ2-6, with D possibly being TRBD1 (6 bases). Germline V gives CDR1 SGHTS, CDR2 YDEGEE. This CDR3 has 17 residues. V lost 0 bases, J lost 0 bases, and 10 bases lay in between. CDR3 in amino acids: CASSLGTASSGANVLTF. Written as DNA, the CDR3 is TGTGCCAGCAGCTTGGGGACAGCCAGCTCTGGGGCCAACGTCCTGACTTTC.

This chain uses TRBV7-9 with TRBJ2-5, with TRBD2 identical over 16 bases. The CDR3 is made up of 17 amino acids. With 4 bases clipped from V and 2 bases from J, the junction kept 4 bases outside the gene matches. Germline CDR1 SEHNR, CDR2 FQNEAQ (reference sequence). CDR3 DNA sequence: TGTGCCAGCAGCTGGGGACTAGCGGGGGGGACACAAGAGACCCAGTACTTC. This codes for CASSWGLAGGTQETQYF.

This chain links TRBV2 with TRBJ2-5; unclear D gene. The CDR3 is 12 amino acids. The ends were cut back, 3 bases at V and 4 bases at J, with 6 bases in the middle. The germline V gene encodes CDR1 SNHLY and CDR2 FYNNEI. CDR3 protein: CASSDMLETQYF. DNA of the CDR3: TGTGCCAGCAGTGATATGTTAGAGACCCAGTACTTC.

V usage is TRBV7-8 and J usage is TRBJ2-1; unclear D gene. Germline V CDR1 and CDR2: SGHVS, FQNEAQ. The germline V and J ends were trimmed by 5 bases and 0 bases, with 11 bases remaining between them. The CDR3 is 15 amino acids. CDR3 in amino acids: CASSLTPSSYNEQFF. The CDR3 bases are TGTGCCAGCAGCCTCACCCCCAGCTCCTACAATGAGCAGTTCTTC.

This clone was found a few times. This chain connects TRBV11-2 to TRBJ1-2; the D gene is possibly TRBD1 (5 bases). The CDR3 spans 13 residues. Germline V gene data show CDR1 as SGHAT and CDR2 as FQNNGV. The V and J ends lost 2 bases and 3 bases respectively, with 7 bases between them. The CDR3 region has the DNA TGTGCCAGCAGCTTACAGGGTGACTATGGCTACACCTTC. It specifies CASSLQGDYGYTF.

CDR3 DNA sequence: TGTGCCAGCAGTGGAACTAGACAGGGGGATCAGCCCCAGCATTTT. It codes for CASSGTRQGDQPQHF. V and J are TRBV6-1 and TRBJ1-5; 9 bases fit TRBD1. V was pared by 4 bases and J by 5 bases, with 6 bases of the junction left unmatched. There are 15 residues in the CDR3. CDR1 and CDR2 (germline): MNHNS, SASEGT.

This clone was observed a single time. The chain employs TRBV4-1 and TRBJ1-1; D unclear. The CDR3 runs to 16 residues. Germline values: CDR1 MGHRA, CDR2 YSYEKL. V gave up 0 bases and J gave up 0 bases, with 11 bases separating them. CDR3 loop: CASSQDRVTMNTEAFF. CDR3 nucleotides: TGCGCCAGCAGCCAAGATCGGGTTACCATGAACACTGAAGCTTTCTTT.

The chain is built from TRBV2 and TRBJ2-3; D is possibly TRBD2 (5 bases). The CDR3 is 14 amino acids. CDR1 is SNHLY and CDR2 is FYNNEI in the germline V gene. V was cut by 6 bases and J by 2 bases, with 12 bases left in between. The CDR3 loop is CASSLTSPTDTQYF. The CDR3 coding sequence is TGTGCCAGCAGCCTAACTAGTCCCACAGATACGCAGTATTTT.

This clone was observed a handful of times. This chain links TRBV28 with TRBJ2-3, with D perhaps TRBD2 (6 bases). This CDR3 region has 13 residues. Per germline, CDR1 MDHEN and CDR2 SYDVKM. Trimming took 2 bases from V and 7 from J, leaving 10 bases between them. This CDR3 is CASSLPGTHTQYF. The CDR3 nucleotides read TGTGCCAGCAGTTTACCGGGGACTCATACGCAGTATTTT. Using reference TRBV28 and TRBJ2-3 for the parts outside the CDR3, the full variable domain is DVKVTQSSRYLVKRTGEKVFLECVQDMDHENMFWYRQDPGLGLRLIYFSYDVKMKEKGDIPEGYSVSREKKERFSLILESASTNQTSMYLCASSLPGTHTQYFGPGTRLTVL.

The chain uses TRBV7-8 and TRBJ1-1, with 9 bases matching TRBD1. The germline V gene has CDR1 SGHVS and CDR2 FQNEAQ. V was pared by 5 bases and J by 4 bases, with 5 bases of the junction left unmatched. The CDR3 covers 14 residues. CDR3 residues: CASSPTQGATEAFF. The CDR3 DNA follows: TGTGCCAGCAGCCCGACACAGGGGGCCACTGAAGCTTTCTTT.